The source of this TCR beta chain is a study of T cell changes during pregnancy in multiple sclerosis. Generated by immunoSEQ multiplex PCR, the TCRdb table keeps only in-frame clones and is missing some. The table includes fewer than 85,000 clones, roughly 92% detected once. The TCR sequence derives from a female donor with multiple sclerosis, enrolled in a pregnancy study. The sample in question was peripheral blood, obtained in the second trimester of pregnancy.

This chain's CDR3 is CASSLTRQGTNEQFF. DNA of the CDR3: TGCGCCAGCAGCCTGACCAGGCAGGGTACCAATGAGCAGTTCTTC. The J gene is TRBJ2-1, the V gene TRBV5-1; tentatively, D is TRBD1 (5 bases). Per the germline V gene, CDR1 is SGHRS and CDR2 is YFSETQ. V lost 4 bases to trimming and J lost 6 bases, with 17 bases between them. There are 15 residues in the CDR3.